These T cell receptor beta chains were read from a single sample in a study of cytomegalovirus exposure and HLA in healthy donors. This table comes from immunoSEQ multiplex PCR, and its TCRdb copy is limited to in-frame clones, with some not included. The sample table includes roughly 120,000 clones. The sample taken for sequencing was PBMCs. These receptors all come from a man aged 25 to 40 in good health and CMV-seronegative. Each CDR3 is given without its conserved first and last residue. The D gene is left open where the match is weak.

D	V	J	CDR3
-	TRBV29-1	TRBJ1-1	SGGGNTEAF
-	TRBV5-4	TRBJ2-5	ASTSGGGKETQY
TRBD1	TRBV15	TRBJ2-7	ATSSNQGAYEQY
TRBD1	TRBV5-4	TRBJ2-3	ASSLGRGQSTDTQY
TRBD2	TRBV7-3	TRBJ2-7	ASSLSGTSGEEQY
TRBD1	TRBV6-6	TRBJ1-4	ASSLTGGGEKLF
TRBD1	TRBV6-5	TRBJ2-7	ASSFPDRGIYEQY
-	TRBV6-5	TRBJ1-4	ASSRDATNEKLF
TRBD1	TRBV7-2	TRBJ1-5	ASSRRQGSQPQH
-	TRBV5-4	TRBJ1-5	ASSLVNYLIPVPDQPQH
TRBD2	TRBV5-1	TRBJ2-3	ASSFGLAGEGDTQY
-	TRBV5-1	TRBJ2-5	ASSRNSQETQY
-	TRBV4-1	TRBJ1-1	ASSQGGGEAF
-	TRBV11-2	TRBJ2-7	ASSLAGILIYEQY
-	TRBV6-6	TRBJ1-3	ASSYQGDTIY
TRBD1	TRBV6-1	TRBJ2-7	ASSPPGQGNYEQY
-	TRBV19	TRBJ2-1	ASSMSGLHNEQF
TRBD1	TRBV9	TRBJ1-1	ASSVVWDRGKPEAF
TRBD2	TRBV4-3	TRBJ2-1	ASSQDFPLAGSSYNEQF
-	TRBV6-1	TRBJ2-2	ASSVGIANTGELF
TRBD2	TRBV5-1	TRBJ2-1	ASSLIGGKGSDEQF
-	TRBV11-2	TRBJ2-5	ASSRDMAETQY
-	TRBV2	TRBJ2-1	ASSSGLAHNEQF
TRBD2	TRBV5-1	TRBJ2-1	ASSIQASGGYNEQF
TRBD2	TRBV9	TRBJ2-1	ASSLAGGPEQF
TRBD2	TRBV29-1	TRBJ2-5	SSSSGDVQETQY
-	TRBV27	TRBJ2-6	ATSERPASGANVLT
TRBD2	TRBV18	TRBJ2-1	ASSLGLAGRNEQF
-	TRBV4-1	TRBJ1-4	ASSQEVASTNEKLF
TRBD2	TRBV30	TRBJ2-1	AWSVGRLWEGRSVSYNEQF
TRBD1	TRBV7-2	TRBJ2-2	ASTATGGTGELF
TRBD1	TRBV14	TRBJ1-2	ASSLVPGQGGHGYT
-	TRBV11-2	TRBJ2-3	ASSLGTATDTQY